The next 22 T cell receptor beta chains were all read from a single sample in a study of breast tumors, draining lymph nodes, adjacent tissues. Samples came from axillary lymph nodes draining the breast cancer. TCRdb reprocessed the multiplex PCR reads via MiXCR and lists one record per CDR3 protein. The table shows 150,000 to 200,000 distinct CDR3 sequences, with 30% to 35% occurring only once. The sequencing input was axillary lymph node tissue. The receptors shown here come from a female donor with breast cancer. Some clones in this sample may be carry-over from other donors' samples.

About this clonotype: This could be a read error, since a much larger clone is one nucleotide away. The chain carries TRBV7-9 and TRBJ2-1, with a tentative D call TRBD1 (6 bases). The CDR3 is 16 amino acids. Germline lookup yields CDR1 SEHNR and CDR2 FQNEAQ (reference sequence). CDR3 sequence reads: CASSSPNRDLANEQLF. CDR3 nucleotides: TGTGCCAGCAGCTCCCCGAACAGGGATCTGGCCAATGAGCAGCTCTTC.

As regards this clonotype: The junction departs from germline at one end; a sequencing error may be responsible. The rearrangement uses TRBV20-1 and TRBJ2-7; D uncertain. The CDR3 covers 13 residues. The germline gives CDR1 DFQATT, CDR2 SNEGSKA (reference sequence). The CDR3 is CSAWSPSSYAQCF. CDR3 in DNA: TGCAGTGCTTGGAGTCCCTCGTCCTACGCGCAGTGCTTC.

This chain links TRBV6-5 with TRBJ2-3; D is uncertain. The V end was cut by 4 bases, the J end by 5 bases, with 16 bases between. This CDR3 region has 15 residues. Germline assignment: CDR1 MNHEY and CDR2 SVGAGI. The CDR3 spells CASSWSLRSGDTQYF. In DNA, the CDR3 is TGTGCCAGCAGTTGGTCACTACGATCAGGAGATACGCAGTATTTT.

This clonotype was detected many times. J is TRBJ2-1 and V is TRBV7-2; 11 positions agree with TRBD1. The V and J ends lost 5 bases and 6 bases, in that order; junction bases with no gene match: 9. The CDR3 consists of 16 residues. Germline-derived CDR1 and CDR2 are SGHTA and FQGNSA. The CDR3 here is CASSRRTGQGVNEQFF. CDR3 DNA: TGTGCCAGCAGCCGGCGTACGGGACAGGGGGTCAATGAGCAGTTCTTC.

On this clonotype: The junction departs from the called germline gene at one end, perhaps through a read error. The gene calls are TRBV10-3 and TRBJ2-5; D is tentatively TRBD1 or TRBD2 (6 bases each). Germline loops: CDR1 ENHRY, CDR2 SYGVKD. This CDR3 comprises 14 residues. The CDR3 nucleotides read TGTGCCAGCAGTGGGGGGCCAGTACAAGAGACCCAGTACTTC. Its translation is CASSGGPVQETQYF.

As to this clonotype: One base away lies a much larger clone, so this may be a sequencing read error. Without the conserved terminal phenylalanine or tryptophan, this CDR3 likely stems from a read error. This chain connects TRBV9 to TRBJ2-1; D call uncertain. Germline V gives CDR1 SGDLS, CDR2 YYNGEE. The CDR3 totals 13 residues. Trimming took 0 bases from V and 9 from J, leaving 10 bases between them. For the CDR3, the DNA is TGTGCCAGCAGCGTAGAGGTCTGGGGTGAGCAGTTCCTC. Translation gives CASSVEVWGEQFL.

This clonotype was counted ten times or more. This chain uses TRBV7-2 with TRBJ1-3, with D possibly TRBD1 on 5 matching bases. The germline V and J ends were trimmed by 1 base and 0 bases, with 10 bases remaining between them. This CDR3 is built from 16 residues. The germline CDR1 and CDR2 sequences are SGHTA and FQGNSA. DNA of the CDR3: TGTGCCAGCAGCTTAGAGGGGTCCTTCTCTGGAAACACCATATATTTT. Encoded protein: CASSLEGSFSGNTIYF.

In this sample, this clonotype turned up many times. The chain couples TRBV6-1 to TRBJ1-5, with D unresolved. The V gene lost 3 bases and the J gene lost 8 bases, with 17 bases spanning the gap. This CDR3 is 15 amino acids long. The germline V gene encodes CDR1 MNHNS and CDR2 SASEGT. Written as DNA, the CDR3 is TGTGCCAGCAGTGAGTCGGGGAAGGTTGTTGAGCCCCAGCATTTT. Translating gives CASSESGKVVEPQHF.

This clonotype was recorded a few times. This may arise from a read error, as a much more abundant clone is one base away. V usage is TRBV9 and J usage is TRBJ1-6; D unresolved. This CDR3 region has 15 residues. Germline V gene lookup returns CDR1 SGDLS and CDR2 YYNGEE. The CDR3 DNA reads as TGTGCCAGCAGCGTAGAACCAGGACCGAATTCACCCCCCCACTTT. Amino acids: CASSVEPGPNSPPHF.

This clonotype was seen many times. Here the CDR3 reads CASSLEENEQFF. DNA for the CDR3: TGTGCCAGCAGCTTAGAAGAGAATGAGCAGTTCTTC. The rearrangement joins TRBV11-2 to TRBJ2-1; the D is unclear. Germline V gene lookup returns CDR1 SGHAT and CDR2 FQNNGV. This CDR3 is 12 amino acids long. V dropped 0 bases and J dropped 7 bases, with 4 bases sitting between them.

The chain uses TRBV20-1 and TRBJ1-2; no reliable D call. Trimming removed 6 bases at V and 3 bases at J, with 8 bases between. The V gene's germline CDR1 is DFQATT and CDR2 SNEGSKA (reference sequence). The CDR3 runs to 11 residues. The CDR3 spells CSAEQHYGYTF. CDR3 DNA sequence: TGCAGTGCGGAACAGCACTATGGCTACACCTTC.

The V call is TRBV29-1, the J call TRBJ2-6; D may be TRBD1 or TRBD2 (5 bases each). The CDR3 totals 13 residues. The V end lost 3 bases, the J end lost 11 bases, and 14 bases lay between the germline ends. Looked up from germline, CDR1 is SQVTM and CDR2 is ANQGSEA. The CDR3 sequence: CSVDGDGTYVLTF. The CDR3 coding sequence is TGCAGCGTTGATGGGGACGGTACCTACGTCCTGACTTTC.

In this sample, this clonotype turned up many times. The CDR3 DNA reads TGTGCCAGCAGAGGGACAGGGGGCCTAGAGACCCAGTACTTC. Encoded protein: CASRGTGGLETQYF. The gene calls are TRBV6-6 and TRBJ2-5, with TRBD1 identical over 12 bases. J gave up 4 bases and V 6 bases, and 3 bases lay outside the gene matches. Per the germline V gene, CDR1 is MNHNY and CDR2 is SVGAGI (reference sequence). The length of the CDR3 is 14 residues.

This clonotype was seen repeatedly, ten times or more. V gene TRBV5-8 combines with J gene TRBJ2-3; 11 bases align to TRBD2. J was trimmed by 2 bases and V by 1 base; bases with no gene match: 6. The CDR3 covers 17 residues. Germline V gene data show CDR1 as SGHTS and CDR2 as YDEGEE. DNA for the CDR3: TGTGCCAGCAGCTTGCGGCTAGCGGGGGGACACACAGATACGCAGTATTTT. Translating it yields CASSLRLAGGHTDTQYF.

This clonotype was seen only a few times. Being one base from a much bigger clone, this may be a read error. This sequence joins TRBV5-1 and TRBJ2-1; 7 nucleotides line up with TRBD1. The ends lost 7 bases at V and 0 bases at J; junction bases unmatched: 10. The germline V gene encodes CDR1 SGHRS and CDR2 YFSETQ. This CDR3 is built from 16 residues. Here the CDR3 DNA reads TGCGCCAGCGGCTCCTTGACAGGGAGCTCCTACAATGAGCAGTTCTTC. Its translation is CASGSLTGSSYNEQFF.

Many counts were recorded for this clonotype. The chain uses TRBV19 and TRBJ2-3; D uncertain. Trimming pared 3 bases from V and 2 bases from J, leaving 9 bases between. Germline V lookup: CDR1 LNHDA, CDR2 SQIVND (reference sequence). The CDR3 consists of 14 residues. CDR3 in DNA: TGTGCCAGTAGTATGAGGCACTTCACAGATACGCAGTATTTT. This codes for CASSMRHFTDTQYF.

This clonotype was found many times. The DNA of the CDR3 is TGTGCCAGTAGTGTGCTAGCGGGGGCCCTCTCTGGGGCCAACGTCCTGACTTTC. It is translated as CASSVLAGALSGANVLTF. The V call is TRBV19, the J call TRBJ2-6; 10 bases map to TRBD2. The V and J ends lost 5 bases and 0 bases, in that order; junction bases with no gene match: 7. The CDR3 consists of 18 residues. Germline V gene data show CDR1 as LNHDA and CDR2 as SQIVND (reference sequence). Together with reference TRBV19 and TRBJ2-6, the CDR3 gives the full variable domain: DGGITQSPKYLFRKEGQNVTLSCEQNLNHDAMYWYRQDPGQGLRLIYYSQIVNDFQKGDIAEGYSVSREKKESFPLTVTSAQKNPTAFYLCASSVLAGALSGANVLTFGAGSRLTVL.

This clonotype was detected many times. This chain links TRBV12-5 with TRBJ2-7; 8 nucleotides line up with TRBD2. CDR3 length equals 16 residues. Germline CDR1 is LGHNT and CDR2 is FRNRAP. J gave up 5 bases and V 3 bases, and 12 bases lay outside the gene matches. The DNA for the CDR3 is TGTGCTAGTGGTTTCGTACTCGGGGGGGGCTTCCACGAGCAGTACTTC. Protein: CASGFVLGGGFHEQYF.

In its sample, this clonotype was seen many times. V usage is TRBV12-3 or TRBV12-4 and J usage is TRBJ2-1, with TRBD2 matching over 7 bases. The ends lost 1 base at V and 3 bases at J; junction bases unmatched: 9. There are 17 residues in the CDR3. The CDR3 DNA follows: TGTGCCAGCAGTTTAGGGGTACTAGCGACCGACTACAATGAGCAGTTCTTC. It encodes CASSLGVLATDYNEQFF.

This clonotype was seen ten or more times. The gene calls are TRBV7-2 and TRBJ1-6, with TRBD1 as a possible D gene (5 bases). Germline CDR1 SGHTA, CDR2 FQGNSA. This CDR3 comprises 15 residues. Trimming took off 8 bases at V and 0 bases at J, with 11 bases between the two ends. Written as DNA, the CDR3 is TGTGCCAGCCTTTACAGGAGCTCCTATAATTCACCCCTCCACTTT. Its protein product is CASLYRSSYNSPLHF.

This clonotype showed up many times. This chain's CDR3 is CASSSTGREDTIYF. As DNA, the CDR3 is TGTGCCAGCAGCTCCACGGGACGAGAGGACACCATATATTTT. The chain joins TRBV7-9 to TRBJ1-3; a possible D gene is TRBD1 (5 bases). Germline V gives CDR1 SEHNR, CDR2 FQNEAQ (reference sequence). The V end was cut by 4 bases, the J end by 8 bases, with 15 bases between. There are 14 residues in the CDR3.

This clonotype has only a few counts. Mismatch with germline at one junction end may stem from a read error. The chain is built from TRBV9 and TRBJ2-1; no clear D gene. Germline CDR1 reads SGDLS; CDR2 reads YYNGEE. The CDR3 runs to 17 residues. The CDR3 sequence is CASSEQATASSYTEQFF. CDR3 coding DNA: TGTGCCAGCAGCGAGCAAGCCACAGCGAGCTCCTACACTGAGCAGTTCTTC.